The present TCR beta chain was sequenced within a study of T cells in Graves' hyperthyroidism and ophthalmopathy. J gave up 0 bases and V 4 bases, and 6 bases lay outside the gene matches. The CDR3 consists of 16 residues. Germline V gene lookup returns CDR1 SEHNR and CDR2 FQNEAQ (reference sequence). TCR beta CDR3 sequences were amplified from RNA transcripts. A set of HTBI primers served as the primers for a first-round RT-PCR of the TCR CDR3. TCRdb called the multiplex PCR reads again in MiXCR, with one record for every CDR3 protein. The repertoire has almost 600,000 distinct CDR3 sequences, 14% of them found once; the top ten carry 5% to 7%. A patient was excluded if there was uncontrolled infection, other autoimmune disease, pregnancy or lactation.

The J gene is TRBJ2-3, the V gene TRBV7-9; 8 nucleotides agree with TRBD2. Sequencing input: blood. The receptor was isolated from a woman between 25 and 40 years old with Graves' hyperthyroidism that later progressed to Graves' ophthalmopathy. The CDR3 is CASSSRLASSTDTQYF. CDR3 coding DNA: TGTGCCAGCAGCTCCAGACTAGCGTCAAGCACAGATACGCAGTATTTT.